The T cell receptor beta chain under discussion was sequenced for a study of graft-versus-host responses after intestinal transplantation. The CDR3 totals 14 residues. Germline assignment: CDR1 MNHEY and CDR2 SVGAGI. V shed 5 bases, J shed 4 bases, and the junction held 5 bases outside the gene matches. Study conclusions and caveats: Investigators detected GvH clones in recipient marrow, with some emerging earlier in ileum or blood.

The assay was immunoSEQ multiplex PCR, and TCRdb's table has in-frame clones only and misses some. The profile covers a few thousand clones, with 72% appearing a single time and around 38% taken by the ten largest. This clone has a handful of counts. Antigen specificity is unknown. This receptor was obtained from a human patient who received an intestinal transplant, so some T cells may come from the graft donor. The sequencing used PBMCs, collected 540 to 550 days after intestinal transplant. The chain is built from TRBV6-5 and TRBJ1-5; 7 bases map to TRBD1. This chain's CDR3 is CASSEGTENQPQHF. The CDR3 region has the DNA TGTGCCAGCAGTGAAGGGACAGAAAATCAGCCCCAGCATTTT.